Listed here are 21 T cell receptor beta chains from one sample, sequenced in a study of cytomegalovirus exposure and HLA in healthy donors. The study ran its PCR with 60 Vbeta and 13 Jbeta primers. The protocol was immunoSEQ multiplex PCR, while the TCRdb copy is restricted to in-frame clones and leaves out a portion. The sample contains some 130,000 clones, about 70% of which appear only once. Sequenced material: PBMCs. The receptors here all came from a woman aged 55-70 years in good health and CMV-seropositive.

This chain links TRBV29-1 with TRBJ2-6, with a tentative D call TRBD1 (6 bases). The length of the CDR3 is 14 residues. Looked up from germline, CDR1 is SQVTM and CDR2 is ANQGSEA. V was cut by 5 bases and J by 0 bases, with 8 bases left in between. CDR3: CSVSQGSGANVLTF. CDR3 nucleotide sequence: TGCAGCGTTTCACAGGGCTCTGGGGCCAACGTCCTGACTTTC.

This clone came up once. The chain links TRBV6-5 to TRBJ1-1; D ambiguous. The CDR3 runs to 12 residues. The germline V gene encodes CDR1 MNHEY and CDR2 SVGAGI. The V and J ends lost 6 bases and 1 base respectively, with 6 bases between them. CDR3 loop: CASSAGNTEAFF. CDR3 sequence (DNA): TGTGCCAGCAGCGCGGGGAACACTGAAGCTTTCTTT.

The chain combines TRBV28 with TRBJ2-3; the D gene is possibly TRBD1 (5 bases). Trimming cost V 11 bases and J 6 bases, with 24 bases left between them. This CDR3 region has 15 residues. Germline V gives CDR1 MDHEN, CDR2 SYDVKM. The CDR3 DNA follows: TGTGCCGCAACGCGGAAGGGGCCTAGAATTGATACGCAGTATTTT. Protein sequence: CAATRKGPRIDTQYF.

This clone was counted only a few times. The chain couples TRBV7-3 to TRBJ1-2; 9 bases are a match to TRBD1. The CDR3 loop spans 16 amino acids. CDR1 SGHTA and CDR2 FQGTGA come from the germline V gene. V lost 5 bases, J lost 8 bases, and 15 bases stayed unmatched. CDR3 sequence: CASSPPGTGTRRGYTF. The CDR3 coding sequence is TGTGCCAGCAGCCCCCCCGGGACAGGGACTCGGCGGGGCTACACCTTC.

V gene TRBV10-2 combines with J gene TRBJ1-1; weak D call: TRBD1 (6 bases). Germline V gene sequence: CDR1 WSHSY, CDR2 SAAADI. The CDR3 contains 13 residues. Trimming shortened V by 8 bases and J by 3 bases, and 13 bases separated the two germline ends. The CDR3 reads CASSQGRHTEAFF. In nucleotides, the CDR3 is TGCGCCAGCTCTCAGGGGCGGCACACTGAAGCTTTCTTT.

The chain joins TRBV5-1 to TRBJ1-1, with D possibly being TRBD1 (5 bases). The CDR3 is 15 amino acids. CDR1 is SGHRS, CDR2 YFSETQ, per germline. V gave up 3 bases and J gave up 5 bases, with 17 bases separating them. The CDR3, as DNA: TGCGCCAGCAGCTGGGGAACGGGGGGGAGAACTGAAGCTTTCTTT. Protein sequence: CASSWGTGGRTEAFF.

CDR3 sequence (DNA): TGTGCCAGCAGTGATGGCCCAGAGCAGTACTTC. This gives the protein CASSDGPEQYF. The chain couples TRBV9 to TRBJ2-7, with unresolved D. The CDR3 has 11 amino acids. Trimming took off 5 bases at V and 7 bases at J, with 10 bases between the two ends. The germline V gene has CDR1 SGDLS and CDR2 YYNGEE.

V and J are TRBV7-6 and TRBJ2-7; tentative D call: TRBD2 (5 bases). Trimming took 1 base from V and 3 from J, leaving 10 bases between them. Germline V CDR1 and CDR2: SGHVS, FNYEAQ. This CDR3 has 14 residues. The CDR3 is CASSLGTEGYEQYF. The DNA for the CDR3 is TGTGCCAGCAGCTTAGGTACAGAGGGCTACGAGCAGTACTTC.

This clone turned up a few times. The chain joins TRBV2 to TRBJ1-5; D is undetermined. Germline values: CDR1 SNHLY, CDR2 FYNNEI. V was cut by 0 bases and J by 2 bases, with 8 bases left in between. This CDR3 spans 15 amino acids. CDR3 region: CASSEAVAGNQPQHF. In nucleotides, the CDR3 is TGTGCCAGCAGTGAAGCGGTGGCCGGCAATCAGCCCCAGCATTTT.

In nucleotides, the CDR3 is TGTGCCATCAGTCCCCGACAGGGGTCCTCCTACGAGCAGTACTTC. Translating gives CAISPRQGSSYEQYF. This rearrangement joins TRBV10-3 to TRBJ2-7, with 8 nucleotides matching TRBD1. Germline CDR1 is ENHRY and CDR2 is SYGVKD. This CDR3 spans 15 amino acids. V was pared by 5 bases and J by 0 bases, with 6 bases of the junction left unmatched.

This clone was recorded a few times. This chain connects TRBV6-5 to TRBJ1-4; D may be TRBD1 (5 bases). Trimming left V 2 bases short and J 5 bases short, with 9 bases between. The CDR3 contains 14 residues. CDR1 and CDR2 from the germline V gene are MNHEY and SVGAGI. CDR3: CASSYGTRNEKLFF. In DNA, the CDR3 is TGTGCCAGCAGTTACGGGACTCGAAATGAAAAACTGTTTTTT.

The chain uses TRBV5-4 and TRBJ2-7; D unclear. V was cut by 3 bases and J by 5 bases, with 15 bases left in between. CDR3 size: 14 residues. Germline CDR1 is SGHNT and CDR2 is YYREEE (reference sequence). CDR3 sequence: CASSSRLAVDEQYF. In nucleotides, the CDR3 is TGTGCCAGCAGCTCCCGGTTAGCCGTCGACGAGCAGTACTTC.

V gene TRBV2 combines with J gene TRBJ1-1; D is undetermined. The CDR3 contains 14 residues. The germline V and J ends were trimmed by 4 bases and 1 base, with 10 bases remaining between them. CDR1 and CDR2 from the germline V gene are SNHLY and FYNNEI. This CDR3 is CASSVERTNTEAFF. The CDR3 nucleotides read TGTGCCAGCAGTGTAGAGAGAACGAACACTGAAGCTTTCTTT.

V and J are TRBV6-7 and TRBJ2-7; possible D gene TRBD2, 6 bases. TRBV6-7 is an open reading frame, and its role is uncertain. With 2 bases removed from V and 0 bases from J, the gap between germline ends came to 23 bases. The CDR3 sequence is 19 residues long. Here the CDR3 DNA reads TGTGCCAGCAGTTACCCCTTCTGGCAGGGCCGGGACTCCTCCTACGAGCAGTACTTC. It specifies CASSYPFWQGRDSSYEQYF.

The CDR3 DNA is TGTGCCAGCAGCTTAATGGCAGACTCGCATGGCTACACCTTC. Amino acid sequence: CASSLMADSHGYTF. This chain connects TRBV7-6 to TRBJ1-2; D remains ambiguous. V was trimmed by 2 bases and J by 6 bases, leaving 13 bases between them. Germline V gene sequence: CDR1 SGHVS, CDR2 FNYEAQ. The CDR3 runs to 14 residues.

The chain links TRBV6-5 to TRBJ2-5, with 9 bases aligning to TRBD1. The CDR3 sequence is 15 residues long. Germline-derived CDR1 and CDR2 are MNHEY and SVGAGI. The V gene end was trimmed by 6 bases and the J gene end by 5 bases; junction bases not matched to a gene: 10. CDR3 residues: CASRTGGAGRETQYF. The CDR3 nucleotides are TGTGCCAGCAGGACAGGGGGGGCGGGCCGGGAGACCCAGTACTTC.

The chain employs TRBV9 and TRBJ1-2; D call uncertain. V lost 3 bases to trimming and J lost 1 base, with 10 bases between them. This CDR3 is built from 14 residues. Germline-derived CDR1 and CDR2 are SGDLS and YYNGEE. For the CDR3, the DNA is TGTGCCAGCAGCGCCGGAGACGGTAACTATGGCTACACCTTC. Translated, it gives CASSAGDGNYGYTF. Full variable domain (outside the CDR3, taken from reference TRBV9 and TRBJ1-2): DSGVTQTPKHLITATGQRVTLRCSPRSGDLSVYWYQQSLDQGLQFLIQYYNGEERAKGNILERFSAQQFPDLHSELNLSSLELGDSALYFCASSAGDGNYGYTFGSGTRLTVV.

This clone was seen a handful of times. The chain is built from TRBV5-1 and TRBJ2-2, with 8 positions matching TRBD2. Germline V gene sequence: CDR1 SGHRS, CDR2 YFSETQ. The CDR3 has 16 amino acids. V dropped 1 base and J dropped 2; count of bases not matched to a gene: 4. Here the CDR3 DNA reads TGCGCCAGCAGCTTGAACGGGGGGGAAAACACCGGGGAGCTGTTTTTT. This sequence encodes CASSLNGGENTGELFF.

V is TRBV29-1 and J is TRBJ2-7; TRBD2 matches 8 bases. Germline values: CDR1 SQVTM, CDR2 ANQGSEA. The ends lost 5 bases at V and 6 bases at J; junction bases unmatched: 12. The CDR3 contains 14 residues. Here the CDR3 DNA reads TGCAGCGTTATTGCCGGCGGGGGGAATACCGAGCAGTACTTC. This codes for CSVIAGGGNTEQYF.

The V and J genes are TRBV12-5 and TRBJ2-2; D perhaps matches TRBD2 (5 bases). Germline-derived CDR1 and CDR2 are LGHNT and FRNRAP. The CDR3 is 16 amino acids. V shed 0 bases and J shed 6 bases, with 14 bases lying between them. CDR3 nucleotides: TGTGCTAGTGGTTTGGTTATTAGAGGGATAGCCGGGGAGCTGTTTTTT. This sequence encodes CASGLVIRGIAGELFF.

The gene calls are TRBV9 and TRBJ2-3; a possible D gene is TRBD2 (5 bases). From germline, CDR1 is SGDLS and CDR2 YYNGEE. There are 14 residues in the CDR3. Trimming took 0 bases from V and 1 from J, leaving 6 bases between them. This CDR3 reads CASSVARGTDTQYF. The DNA for the CDR3 is TGTGCCAGCAGCGTAGCGCGGGGCACAGATACGCAGTATTTT.